These T cell receptor beta chains were read from a single sample in a study of early T cells in non-severe SARS-CoV-2 infection. In TCRdb, the 5' RACE reads were re-called with MiXCR into one record per CDR3 protein. The sample yields tens of thousands of distinct CDR3 sequences, more than 10% seen once. This specimen consisted of whole blood, obtained at baseline. These TCRs come from an adult who was a healthcare worker with PCR-confirmed SARS-CoV-2 infection or an uninfected control (not recorded which). The donor label of this sample is uncertain. CDR3s include the opening cysteine and the closing phenylalanine or tryptophan. A D gene is named only where the DNA matches it firmly. Part of the rows lack a size; the others show once, few, many or a class for expanded clones.

cdr3_nt: TGCAGCGTGGGAGAAAACTATGGCTACACCTTC
cdr3_aa: CSVGENYGYTF
d_call: -
clone_size: many
j_call: TRBJ1-2
v_call: TRBV29-1

cdr3_nt: TGCAGTGCTACATGGCGGGCCGACTACAATGAGCAGTTCTTC
cdr3_aa: CSATWRADYNEQFF
d_call: -
clone_size: -
j_call: TRBJ2-1
v_call: TRBV20-1

cdr3_nt: TGTGCCAGCAGCGACTTATCGATTAGAGTTCTCACAGATACGCAGTATTTT
cdr3_aa: CASSDLSIRVLTDTQYF
d_call: -
clone_size: few
j_call: TRBJ2-3
v_call: TRBV7-8

cdr3_nt: TGCAGCGCACCGGGACATTCCGGGGAGCTGTTTTTT
cdr3_aa: CSAPGHSGELFF
d_call: -
clone_size: many
j_call: TRBJ2-2
v_call: TRBV29-1

cdr3_nt: TGTGCCAGCCGATTAACAGGGGCCACCGGGGAGCTGTTTTTT
cdr3_aa: CASRLTGATGELFF
d_call: TRBD1
clone_size: -
j_call: TRBJ2-2
v_call: TRBV6-1

cdr3_nt: TGTGCCAGCTCACCTGGGGACAGGGACGTGAATGAGCAGTTCTTC
cdr3_aa: CASSPGDRDVNEQFF
d_call: TRBD1
clone_size: -
j_call: TRBJ2-1
v_call: TRBV18

cdr3_nt: TGTGCCACCGGGACCCAAGGGGTCTATGAGCAGTTCTTC
cdr3_aa: CATGTQGVYEQFF
d_call: -
clone_size: -
j_call: TRBJ2-1
v_call: TRBV15

cdr3_nt: TGTGCCAGCAGATCCACTTCAGGGGGCTCGACCGGGGAGCTGTTTTTT
cdr3_aa: CASRSTSGGSTGELFF
d_call: TRBD1
clone_size: few
j_call: TRBJ2-2
v_call: TRBV6-5

cdr3_nt: TGCAGTGCTAGGAGACAGTCAAGCTCCTATAATTCACCCCTCCACTTT
cdr3_aa: CSARRQSSSYNSPLHF
d_call: -
clone_size: -
j_call: TRBJ1-6
v_call: TRBV20-1

cdr3_nt: TGTGCCAGCTCACCAGCCAGGGCGGTAGATACGCAGTATTTT
cdr3_aa: CASSPARAVDTQYF
d_call: -
clone_size: -
j_call: TRBJ2-3
v_call: TRBV18

cdr3_nt: TGTGCCAGCAGTGTGAGGTTGAGACAGCAAGAGACCCAGTACTTC
cdr3_aa: CASSVRLRQQETQYF
d_call: -
clone_size: few
j_call: TRBJ2-5
v_call: TRBV2

cdr3_nt: TGTGCCAGCAGGCGACAGGGGGTTTCGTTTAATTCACCCCTCCACTTT
cdr3_aa: CASRRQGVSFNSPLHF
d_call: TRBD1
clone_size: -
j_call: TRBJ1-6
v_call: TRBV7-2

cdr3_nt: TGCGCCAGCAGAAGAAGGGACGGCCCCACAGATACGCAGTATTTT
cdr3_aa: CASRRRDGPTDTQYF
d_call: -
clone_size: few
j_call: TRBJ2-3
v_call: TRBV4-1

cdr3_nt: TGTGCCAGCAGCCCACCAGGGGCCCGCGGCTTTTCCGAAGCTTTCTTT
cdr3_aa: CASSPPGARGFSEAFF
d_call: -
clone_size: -
j_call: TRBJ1-1
v_call: TRBV6-6

cdr3_nt: TGTGCCAGCAGAAAACACCTCGGGGCTACAGATACGCAGTATTTT
cdr3_aa: CASRKHLGATDTQYF
d_call: -
clone_size: few
j_call: TRBJ2-3
v_call: TRBV11-2

cdr3_nt: TGCGCCAGCAGCTTCCTTCAGCGGGGATCCTACAATGAGCAGTTCTTC
cdr3_aa: CASSFLQRGSYNEQFF
d_call: TRBD2
clone_size: -
j_call: TRBJ2-1
v_call: TRBV5-1

cdr3_nt: TGTGCCAGCAGCCAGGTGTCCGGAGGGGACAATGAGCAGTTCTTC
cdr3_aa: CASSQVSGGDNEQFF
d_call: -
clone_size: -
j_call: TRBJ2-1
v_call: TRBV14

cdr3_nt: TGTGCCAGCAGCTTGGAGCAGGCCAAAAACATTCAGTACTTC
cdr3_aa: CASSLEQAKNIQYF
d_call: -
clone_size: -
j_call: TRBJ2-4
v_call: TRBV7-2

cdr3_nt: TGCAGTGCCCAACACTTAGGACTAGCGGGGGGGCTAGATACGCAGTATTTT
cdr3_aa: CSAQHLGLAGGLDTQYF
d_call: TRBD2
clone_size: few
j_call: TRBJ2-3
v_call: TRBV20-1

cdr3_nt: TGCGCCAGCACCTTTGAGCGGGGGGTAGGAGATACGCAGTATTTT
cdr3_aa: CASTFERGVGDTQYF
d_call: TRBD2
clone_size: few
j_call: TRBJ2-3
v_call: TRBV5-1

cdr3_nt: TGTGCCACCAGTGATCCCCCCCAAGAGACCCAGTACTTC
cdr3_aa: CATSDPPQETQYF
d_call: -
clone_size: many
j_call: TRBJ2-5
v_call: TRBV24-1

cdr3_nt: TGTGCCAGCAGCTTGACCATGCAGGATACGCAGTATTTT
cdr3_aa: CASSLTMQDTQYF
d_call: -
clone_size: few
j_call: TRBJ2-3
v_call: TRBV7-3

cdr3_nt: TGTGCCAGCAGCCCTGACATCTATGGCTACACCTTC
cdr3_aa: CASSPDIYGYTF
d_call: -
clone_size: many
j_call: TRBJ1-2
v_call: TRBV7-2

cdr3_nt: TGTGCCAGCAGCTTAGAACAGGGTGGCAATCAGCCCCAGCATTTT
cdr3_aa: CASSLEQGGNQPQHF
d_call: -
clone_size: -
j_call: TRBJ1-5
v_call: TRBV7-2

cdr3_nt: TGTGCCAGCAGCAATTCGGACAGCTTCCAAGAGACCCAGTACTTC
cdr3_aa: CASSNSDSFQETQYF
d_call: -
clone_size: -
j_call: TRBJ2-5
v_call: TRBV13

cdr3_nt: TGTGCCAGCAGTTACTTACACGGGGAAACCTATAATTCACCCCTCCACTTT
cdr3_aa: CASSYLHGETYNSPLHF
d_call: -
clone_size: few
j_call: TRBJ1-6
v_call: TRBV6-6

cdr3_nt: TGCGCCAGCGGGTTCCGACAGGGTATGAACACTGAAGCTTTCTTT
cdr3_aa: CASGFRQGMNTEAFF
d_call: TRBD1
clone_size: many
j_call: TRBJ1-1
v_call: TRBV5-1

cdr3_nt: TGCAGTGTAAATCAGGGGGAGGCCGGCGAAGCTTTCTTT
cdr3_aa: CSVNQGEAGEAFF
d_call: TRBD1
clone_size: -
j_call: TRBJ1-1
v_call: TRBV20-1

cdr3_nt: TGTGCCAGCAGTGCGTCAGGGAAAAAAAATCAGCCCCAGCATTTT
cdr3_aa: CASSASGKKNQPQHF
d_call: -
clone_size: -
j_call: TRBJ1-5
v_call: TRBV6-6

cdr3_nt: TGTGCCAGCAGTCCGATACTAGCGGGGGGCCCTAACACAGATACGCAGTATTTT
cdr3_aa: CASSPILAGGPNTDTQYF
d_call: TRBD2
clone_size: -
j_call: TRBJ2-3
v_call: TRBV12-3/TRBV12-4

cdr3_nt: TGCAGTGCTAGAGATTGGGTAGCGGGGGGGCTAGAGTTCTTC
cdr3_aa: CSARDWVAGGLEFF
d_call: TRBD2
clone_size: many
j_call: TRBJ2-1
v_call: TRBV20-1

cdr3_nt: TGTGCCAGCAGCTCCCGACTAGCGGGCCCACAAGAGACCCAGTACTTC
cdr3_aa: CASSSRLAGPQETQYF
d_call: TRBD2
clone_size: -
j_call: TRBJ2-5
v_call: TRBV7-2

cdr3_nt: TGCAGTGCTAGAGCCCCTGTGGGACTAGGCCCTGAAGGGGCCCAGTACTTC
cdr3_aa: CSARAPVGLGPEGAQYF
d_call: TRBD2
clone_size: -
j_call: TRBJ2-5
v_call: TRBV20-1

cdr3_nt: TGTGCCTGGAGTGTGGGCAGTCTGAACACTGAAGCTTTCTTT
cdr3_aa: CAWSVGSLNTEAFF
d_call: -
clone_size: many
j_call: TRBJ1-1
v_call: TRBV30

cdr3_nt: TGCAGTGCTAGTATAACTAGCCCTCCTAGCTCTGGGGCCAACGTCCTGACTTTC
cdr3_aa: CSASITSPPSSGANVLTF
d_call: -
clone_size: -
j_call: TRBJ2-6
v_call: TRBV20-1

cdr3_nt: TGCGCCAGCAGCTCGGGACAGAACACCGGGGAGCTGTTTTTT
cdr3_aa: CASSSGQNTGELFF
d_call: -
clone_size: many
j_call: TRBJ2-2
v_call: TRBV5-1

cdr3_nt: TGTGCTAGTGGTTTGGTCTCGGGCCGAGCACTAAATCAGCCCCAGCATTTT
cdr3_aa: CASGLVSGRALNQPQHF
d_call: -
clone_size: -
j_call: TRBJ1-5
v_call: TRBV12-5

cdr3_nt: TGCAGCCCTGTGGACCAGTCGGATGAGCAGTTCTTC
cdr3_aa: CSPVDQSDEQFF
d_call: -
clone_size: -
j_call: TRBJ2-1
v_call: TRBV29-1

cdr3_nt: TGCGCCAGCAGCCAAGACAGGGGGAGGGAGACCCAGTACTTC
cdr3_aa: CASSQDRGRETQYF
d_call: -
clone_size: many
j_call: TRBJ2-5
v_call: TRBV4-1

cdr3_nt: TGTGCCAGCAGCGTAGACAGGGGGAGCACAGATACGCAGTATTTT
cdr3_aa: CASSVDRGSTDTQYF
d_call: TRBD1
clone_size: few
j_call: TRBJ2-3
v_call: TRBV9

cdr3_nt: TGTGCCAGCAGTGTTTCTCGGTCGACAGCTTATGGCTACACCTTC
cdr3_aa: CASSVSRSTAYGYTF
d_call: -
clone_size: many
j_call: TRBJ1-2
v_call: TRBV2

cdr3_nt: TGTGCCAGCAGCCAAGGTATCTCCAGGGCTAACTATGGCTACACCTTC
cdr3_aa: CASSQGISRANYGYTF
d_call: -
clone_size: -
j_call: TRBJ1-2
v_call: TRBV3-1

cdr3_nt: TGTGCCAGCAGATCGGGACAGGGGAATGAAAAACTGTTTTTT
cdr3_aa: CASRSGQGNEKLFF
d_call: TRBD1
clone_size: -
j_call: TRBJ1-4
v_call: TRBV6-1

cdr3_nt: TGCAGTGCTAGCTTGTGGGGGAGGAACACTGAAGCTTTCTTT
cdr3_aa: CSASLWGRNTEAFF
d_call: -
clone_size: -
j_call: TRBJ1-1
v_call: TRBV20-1

cdr3_nt: TGTGCCATCAGTGTGGGGCAGGGGGACTATGGCTACACCTTC
cdr3_aa: CAISVGQGDYGYTF
d_call: TRBD1
clone_size: many
j_call: TRBJ1-2
v_call: TRBV10-3

cdr3_nt: TGTGCCAGCAGCCGTGCCGCTACTAGCGGGGGATCCACAGATACGCAGTATTTT
cdr3_aa: CASSRAATSGGSTDTQYF
d_call: TRBD2
clone_size: many
j_call: TRBJ2-3
v_call: TRBV7-9

cdr3_nt: TGTGCCAGCAGCCTCAACAGGGACGGGGAGCTGTTTTTT
cdr3_aa: CASSLNRDGELFF
d_call: -
clone_size: -
j_call: TRBJ2-2
v_call: TRBV7-3

cdr3_nt: TGTGCCAGCAGCCAAGACGGTTGGACTGAAGCTTTCTTT
cdr3_aa: CASSQDGWTEAFF
d_call: -
clone_size: -
j_call: TRBJ1-1
v_call: TRBV4-2

cdr3_nt: TGTGCCAGCAGCTTATGGACAGGGCAAGAGACCCAGTACTTC
cdr3_aa: CASSLWTGQETQYF
d_call: TRBD1
clone_size: many
j_call: TRBJ2-5
v_call: TRBV7-9

cdr3_nt: TGCGCCAGCAGCTCGTTACCGGGACTCCAGTTCGCGAACACCGGGGAGCTGTTTTTT
cdr3_aa: CASSSLPGLQFANTGELFF
d_call: -
clone_size: -
j_call: TRBJ2-2
v_call: TRBV5-1

cdr3_nt: TGCGCCAGCAGCAAAGGACAAGTCCCCACAGATACGCAGTATTTT
cdr3_aa: CASSKGQVPTDTQYF
d_call: -
clone_size: -
j_call: TRBJ2-3
v_call: TRBV5-1

cdr3_nt: TGTGCCAGCAGCTTAGAGGACTTCCCGGATACGCAGTATTTT
cdr3_aa: CASSLEDFPDTQYF
d_call: -
clone_size: many
j_call: TRBJ2-3
v_call: TRBV7-9

cdr3_nt: TGTGCCAGCAGTTACTCAGGGGATAGCACAGATACGCAGTATTTT
cdr3_aa: CASSYSGDSTDTQYF
d_call: -
clone_size: few
j_call: TRBJ2-3
v_call: TRBV6-5

cdr3_nt: TGTGCCAGCAGGCGGGGACAGCTCACCGGGGAGCTGTTTTTT
cdr3_aa: CASRRGQLTGELFF
d_call: -
clone_size: few
j_call: TRBJ2-2
v_call: TRBV6-2/TRBV6-3

cdr3_nt: TGTGCCAGCAGCGCCCCGATCGGGGGGCTAGGAGAAAAACTGTTTTTT
cdr3_aa: CASSAPIGGLGEKLFF
d_call: -
clone_size: few
j_call: TRBJ1-4
v_call: TRBV9

cdr3_nt: TGTGCCAGCAGCTTAGCAGGGAGGGGCCGAATGGACACTGAAGCTTTCTTT
cdr3_aa: CASSLAGRGRMDTEAFF
d_call: -
clone_size: few
j_call: TRBJ1-1
v_call: TRBV7-2

cdr3_nt: TGTGCCAGCAGTTGGGCCCCACGCCTCCGGACTGGGGCCAACGTCCTGACTTTC
cdr3_aa: CASSWAPRLRTGANVLTF
d_call: -
clone_size: -
j_call: TRBJ2-6
v_call: TRBV6-2/TRBV6-3